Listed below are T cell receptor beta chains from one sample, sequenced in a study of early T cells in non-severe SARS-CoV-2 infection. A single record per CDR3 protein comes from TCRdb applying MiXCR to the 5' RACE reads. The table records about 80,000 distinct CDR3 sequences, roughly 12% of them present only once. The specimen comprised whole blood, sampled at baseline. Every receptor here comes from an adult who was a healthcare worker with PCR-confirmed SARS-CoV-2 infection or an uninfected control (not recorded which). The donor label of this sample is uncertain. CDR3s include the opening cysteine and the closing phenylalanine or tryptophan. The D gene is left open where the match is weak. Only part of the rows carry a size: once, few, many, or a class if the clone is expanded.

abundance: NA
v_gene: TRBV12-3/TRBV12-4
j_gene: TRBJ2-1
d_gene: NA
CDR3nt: TGTGCCAGCAGCCGAGGAGGGGGAGAAAATGAGCAGTTCTTC
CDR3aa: CASSRGGGENEQFF

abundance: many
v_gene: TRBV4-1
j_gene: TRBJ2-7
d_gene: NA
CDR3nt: TGCGCCAGCAGCCATGGGGTCCTTTACGAGCAGTACTTC
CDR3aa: CASSHGVLYEQYF

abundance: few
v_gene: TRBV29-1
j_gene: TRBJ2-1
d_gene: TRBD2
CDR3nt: TGCAGCGTTGATTATAGCGGGGGGTACTACAATGAGCAGTTCTTC
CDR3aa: CSVDYSGGYYNEQFF

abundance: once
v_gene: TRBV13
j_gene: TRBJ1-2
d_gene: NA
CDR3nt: TGTGCCAGCAGCCTGGGGACACCCTATGGCTACACCTTC
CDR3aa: CASSLGTPYGYTF

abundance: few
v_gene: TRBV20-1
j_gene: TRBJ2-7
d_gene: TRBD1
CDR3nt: TGCAGTGCCCAGAAGGGGGCCCGATCCTACGAGCAGTACTTC
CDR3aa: CSAQKGARSYEQYF

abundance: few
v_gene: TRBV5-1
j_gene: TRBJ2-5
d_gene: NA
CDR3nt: TGCGCCAGCAGCCGCGACAGAGTAGAGACCCAGTACTTC
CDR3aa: CASSRDRVETQYF

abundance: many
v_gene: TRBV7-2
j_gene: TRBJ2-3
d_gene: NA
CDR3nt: TGTGCCAGCAGCTTAGTATGGGGGGCCGAAGATACGCAGTATTTT
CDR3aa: CASSLVWGAEDTQYF

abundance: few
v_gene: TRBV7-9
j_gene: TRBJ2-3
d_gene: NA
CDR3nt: TGTGCCAGCAGCTTTTCGGGGAGCACAGATACGCAGTATTTT
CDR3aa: CASSFSGSTDTQYF

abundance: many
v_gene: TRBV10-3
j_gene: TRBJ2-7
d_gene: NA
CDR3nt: TGTGCCATCAGGCCCCCGGGCCCCCGGGATTACGAGCAGTACTTC
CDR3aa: CAIRPPGPRDYEQYF

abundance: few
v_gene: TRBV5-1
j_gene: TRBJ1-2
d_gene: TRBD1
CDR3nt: TGCGCCAGCAGCAACGAGCCCTACTGGGACAGCAACTATGGCTACACCTTC
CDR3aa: CASSNEPYWDSNYGYTF

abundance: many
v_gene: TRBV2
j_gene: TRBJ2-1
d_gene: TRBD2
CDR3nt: TGTGCCAGCAGGGGACTAGCGGGAGATGCGGATGAGCAGTTCTTC
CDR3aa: CASRGLAGDADEQFF

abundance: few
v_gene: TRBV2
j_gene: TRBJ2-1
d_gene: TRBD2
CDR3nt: TGTGCCAGCGTAGGGAGCGGGGAAACCTACAATGAGCAGTTCTTC
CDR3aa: CASVGSGETYNEQFF

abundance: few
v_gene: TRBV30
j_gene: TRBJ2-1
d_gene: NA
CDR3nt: TGTGCCGTATTATCGCCCTACAATGAGCAGTTCTTC
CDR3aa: CAVLSPYNEQFF

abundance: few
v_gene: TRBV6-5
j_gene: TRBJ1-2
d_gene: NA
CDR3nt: TGTGCCAGCAGTTACGGCTTTAACAGCTATGGCTACACCTTC
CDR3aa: CASSYGFNSYGYTF

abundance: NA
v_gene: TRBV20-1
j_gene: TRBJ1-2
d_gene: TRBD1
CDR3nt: TGCAGTGCTCCGGTAGGGAGAACAGGGGGCGGCGGCTACACCTTC
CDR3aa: CSAPVGRTGGGGYTF

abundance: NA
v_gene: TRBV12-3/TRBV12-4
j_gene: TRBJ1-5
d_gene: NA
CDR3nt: TGTGCCAGCAGTTTATTGGGAAATAGCAATCAGCCCCAGCATTTT
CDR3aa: CASSLLGNSNQPQHF

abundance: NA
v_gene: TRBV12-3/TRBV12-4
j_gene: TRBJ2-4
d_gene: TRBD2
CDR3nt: TGTGCCAGCAGTCGAAGACTAGCGGGGGACTTAGACATTCAGTACTTC
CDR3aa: CASSRRLAGDLDIQYF

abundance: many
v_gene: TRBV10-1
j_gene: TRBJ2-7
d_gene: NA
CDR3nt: TGCGCCAGCAGTGAGGGTACTGGCGAGCAGTACTTC
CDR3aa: CASSEGTGEQYF

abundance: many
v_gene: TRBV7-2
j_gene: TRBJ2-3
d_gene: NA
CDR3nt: TGTGCAACCTCCCGGGGGAGCACAGATACGCAGTATTTT
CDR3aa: CATSRGSTDTQYF

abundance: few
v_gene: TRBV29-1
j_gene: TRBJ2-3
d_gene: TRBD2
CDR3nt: TGCAGCGAGGCTAGCGGGCGGTCGGGAGATACGCAGTATTTT
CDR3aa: CSEASGRSGDTQYF